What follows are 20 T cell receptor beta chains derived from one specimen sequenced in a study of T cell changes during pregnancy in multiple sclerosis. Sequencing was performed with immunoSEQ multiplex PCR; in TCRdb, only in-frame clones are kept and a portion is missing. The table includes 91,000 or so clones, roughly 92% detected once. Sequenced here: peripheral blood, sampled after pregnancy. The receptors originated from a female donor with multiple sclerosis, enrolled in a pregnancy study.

DNA for the CDR3: TGTGCCAGCAGCTTAGGGCGGGAGGAGGGCGAGCAGTACTTC. This codes for CASSLGREEGEQYF. The chain has TRBV11-2 and TRBJ2-7; 8 bases are shared with TRBD2. CDR1 and CDR2 from the germline V gene are SGHAT and FQNNGV. The CDR3 consists of 14 residues. J lost 6 bases, V lost 1 base, and 5 bases had no gene match.

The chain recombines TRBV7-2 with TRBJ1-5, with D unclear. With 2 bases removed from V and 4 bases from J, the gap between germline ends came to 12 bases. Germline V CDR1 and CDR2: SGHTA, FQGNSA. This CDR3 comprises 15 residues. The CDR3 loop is CASSLSGSKNQPQHF. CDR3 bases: TGTGCCAGCAGCTTAAGCGGATCGAAGAATCAGCCCCAGCATTTT.

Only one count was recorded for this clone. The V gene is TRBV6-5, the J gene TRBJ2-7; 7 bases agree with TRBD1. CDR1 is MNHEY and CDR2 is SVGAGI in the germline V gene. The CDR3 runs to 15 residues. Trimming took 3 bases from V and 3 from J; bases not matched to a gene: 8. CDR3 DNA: TGTGCCAGCAGTTATGACAGGGCGACCCTCTACGAGCAGTACTTC. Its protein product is CASSYDRATLYEQYF.

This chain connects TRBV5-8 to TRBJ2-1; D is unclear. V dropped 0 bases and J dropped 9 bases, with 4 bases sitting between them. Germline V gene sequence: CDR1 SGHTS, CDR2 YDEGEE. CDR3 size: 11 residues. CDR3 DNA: TGTGCCAGCAGCTTGGAGAGTGAGCAGTTCTTC. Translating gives CASSLESEQFF. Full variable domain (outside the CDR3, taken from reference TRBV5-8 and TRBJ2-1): EAGVTQSPTHLIKTRGQQATLRCSPISGHTSVYWYQQALGLGLQFLLWYDEGEERNRGNFPPRFSGRQFPNYSSELNVNALELEDSALYLCASSLESEQFFGPGTRLTVL.

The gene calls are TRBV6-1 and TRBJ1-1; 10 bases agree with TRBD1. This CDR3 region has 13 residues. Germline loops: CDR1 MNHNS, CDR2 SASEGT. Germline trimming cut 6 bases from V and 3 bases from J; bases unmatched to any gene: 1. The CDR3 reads CASRGQGYTEAFF. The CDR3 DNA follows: TGTGCCAGCAGGGGACAGGGGTACACTGAAGCTTTCTTT.

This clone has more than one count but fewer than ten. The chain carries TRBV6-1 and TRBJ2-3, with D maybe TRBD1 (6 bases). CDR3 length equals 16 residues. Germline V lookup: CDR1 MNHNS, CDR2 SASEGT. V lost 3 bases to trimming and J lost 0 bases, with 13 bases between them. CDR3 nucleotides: TGTGCCAGCAGTGACAGGGGTGTTTCTAGCACAGATACGCAGTATTTT. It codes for CASSDRGVSSTDTQYF.

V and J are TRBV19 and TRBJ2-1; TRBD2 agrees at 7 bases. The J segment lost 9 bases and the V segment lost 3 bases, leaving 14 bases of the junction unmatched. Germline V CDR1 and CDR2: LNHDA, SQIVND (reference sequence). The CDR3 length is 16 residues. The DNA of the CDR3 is TGTGCCAGTAGTATGATCGGTCAGGGAGGGTCGGCTGAGCAGTTCTTC. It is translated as CASSMIGQGGSAEQFF. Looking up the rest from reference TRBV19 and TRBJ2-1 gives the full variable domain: DGGITQSPKYLFRKEGQNVTLSCEQNLNHDAMYWYRQDPGQGLRLIYYSQIVNDFQKGDIAEGYSVSREKKESFPLTVTSAQKNPTAFYLCASSMIGQGGSAEQFFGPGTRLTVL.

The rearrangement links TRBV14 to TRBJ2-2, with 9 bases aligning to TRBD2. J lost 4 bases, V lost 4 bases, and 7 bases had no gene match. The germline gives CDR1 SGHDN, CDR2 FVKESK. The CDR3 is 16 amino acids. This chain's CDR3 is CASSPRLAEFTGELFF. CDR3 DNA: TGTGCCAGCAGCCCCAGACTAGCGGAGTTCACCGGGGAGCTGTTTTTT.

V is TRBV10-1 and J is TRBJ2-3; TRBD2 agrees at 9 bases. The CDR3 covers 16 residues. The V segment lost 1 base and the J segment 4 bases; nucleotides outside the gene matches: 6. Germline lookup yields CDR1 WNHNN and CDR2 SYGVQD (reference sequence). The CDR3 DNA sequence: TGCGCCAGCAGTGAGTGGCGGGAGGGTTCAGCAGATACGCAGTATTTT. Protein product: CASSEWREGSADTQYF.

CDR3 nucleotides: TGTGCCAGCAGCTTAAACGGGTTCTATGGCTACACCTTC. This sequence encodes CASSLNGFYGYTF. This rearrangement joins TRBV7-9 to TRBJ1-2; D is undetermined. The CDR3 is 13 residues long. V was cut by 2 bases and J by 4 bases, with 8 bases left in between. Germline V gene sequence: CDR1 SEHNR, CDR2 FQNEAQ (reference sequence).

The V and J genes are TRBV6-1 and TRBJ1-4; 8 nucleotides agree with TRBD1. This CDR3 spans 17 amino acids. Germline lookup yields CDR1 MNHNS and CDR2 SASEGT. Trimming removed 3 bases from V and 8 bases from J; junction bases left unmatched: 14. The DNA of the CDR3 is TGTGCCAGCAGTGAGGGCAGGGGGCTCCCTAAGTACGAAAAACTGTTTTTT. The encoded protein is CASSEGRGLPKYEKLFF.

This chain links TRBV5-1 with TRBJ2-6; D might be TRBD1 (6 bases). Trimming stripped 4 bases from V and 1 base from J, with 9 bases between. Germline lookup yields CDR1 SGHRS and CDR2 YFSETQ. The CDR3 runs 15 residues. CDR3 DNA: TGCGCCAGCAGCCCCGGGACATCTGGGGCCAACGTCCTGACTTTC. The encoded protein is CASSPGTSGANVLTF.

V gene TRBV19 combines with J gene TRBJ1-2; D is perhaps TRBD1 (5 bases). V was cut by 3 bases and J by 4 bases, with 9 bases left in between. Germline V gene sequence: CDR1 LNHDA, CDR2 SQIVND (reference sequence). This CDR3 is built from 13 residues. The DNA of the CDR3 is TGTGCCAGTAGTATTGTGACAGCCTATGGCTACACCTTC. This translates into CASSIVTAYGYTF.

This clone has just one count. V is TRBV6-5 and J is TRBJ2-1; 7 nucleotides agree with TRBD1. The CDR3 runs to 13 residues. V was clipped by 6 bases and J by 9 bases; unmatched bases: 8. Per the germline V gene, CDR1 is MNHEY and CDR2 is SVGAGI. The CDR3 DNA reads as TGTGCCAGCAGGCTGAACAGGGGATCTGAGCAGTTCTTC. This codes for CASRLNRGSEQFF.

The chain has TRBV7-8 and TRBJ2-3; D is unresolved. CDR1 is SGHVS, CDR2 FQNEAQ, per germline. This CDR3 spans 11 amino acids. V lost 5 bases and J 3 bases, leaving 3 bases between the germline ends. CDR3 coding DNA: TGTGCCAGCAGCCCAACAGATACGCAGTATTTT. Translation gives CASSPTDTQYF.

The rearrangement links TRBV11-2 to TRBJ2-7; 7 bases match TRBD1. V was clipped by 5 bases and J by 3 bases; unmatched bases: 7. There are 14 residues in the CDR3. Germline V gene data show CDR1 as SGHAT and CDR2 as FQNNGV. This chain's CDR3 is CASSAPGQSYEQYF. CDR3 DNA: TGTGCCAGCAGCGCTCCGGGACAGAGCTACGAGCAGTACTTC.

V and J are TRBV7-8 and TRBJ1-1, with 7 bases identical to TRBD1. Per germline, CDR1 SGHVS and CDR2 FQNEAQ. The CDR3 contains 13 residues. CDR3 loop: CTTGTDRNTEAFF. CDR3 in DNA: TGTACCACCGGGACAGACAGGAACACTGAAGCTTTCTTT. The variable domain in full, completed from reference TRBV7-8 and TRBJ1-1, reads GAGVSQSPRYKVAKRGQDVALRCDPISGHVSLFWYQQALGQGPEFLTYFQNEAQLDKSGLPSDRFFAERPEGSVSTLKIQRTQQEDSAVYLCTTGTDRNTEAFFGQGTRLTVV.

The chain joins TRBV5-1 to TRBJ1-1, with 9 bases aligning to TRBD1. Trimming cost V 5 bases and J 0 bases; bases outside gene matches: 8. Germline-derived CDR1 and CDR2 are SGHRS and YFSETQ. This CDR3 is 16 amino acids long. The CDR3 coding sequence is TGCGCCAGCAGAACAGGGGGCGACGGCATGAACACTGAAGCTTTCTTT. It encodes CASRTGGDGMNTEAFF.

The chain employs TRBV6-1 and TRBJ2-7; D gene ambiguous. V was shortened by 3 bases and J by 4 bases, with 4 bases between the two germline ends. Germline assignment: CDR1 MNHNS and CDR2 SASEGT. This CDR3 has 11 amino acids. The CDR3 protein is CASSDRYEQYF. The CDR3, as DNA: TGTGCCAGCAGTGATAGATACGAGCAGTACTTC.

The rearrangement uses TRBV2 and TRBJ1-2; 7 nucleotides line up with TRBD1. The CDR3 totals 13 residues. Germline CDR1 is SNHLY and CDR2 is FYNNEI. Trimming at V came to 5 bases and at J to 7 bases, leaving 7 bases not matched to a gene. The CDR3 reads CASSPTGEPGYTF. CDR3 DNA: TGTGCCAGCAGTCCCACAGGGGAACCTGGCTACACCTTC.